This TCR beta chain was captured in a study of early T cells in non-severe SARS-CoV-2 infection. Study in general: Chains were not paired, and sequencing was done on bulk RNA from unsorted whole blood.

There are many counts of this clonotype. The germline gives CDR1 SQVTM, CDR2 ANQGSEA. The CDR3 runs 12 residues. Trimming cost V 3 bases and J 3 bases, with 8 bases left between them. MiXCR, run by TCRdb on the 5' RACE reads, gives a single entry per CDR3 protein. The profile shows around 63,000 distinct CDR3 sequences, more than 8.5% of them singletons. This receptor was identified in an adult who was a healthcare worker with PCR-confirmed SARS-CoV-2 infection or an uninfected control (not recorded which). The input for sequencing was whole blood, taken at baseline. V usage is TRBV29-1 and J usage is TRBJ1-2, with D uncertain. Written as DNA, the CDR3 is TGCAGCGTTGATGCGTCATACTATGGCTACACCTTC. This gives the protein CSVDASYYGYTF.